Shown below are 11 T cell receptor beta chains from a single sample sequenced in a study of spatial heterogeneity in lung cancer. TCRdb reanalysed the 5' RACE reads using MiXCR and keeps one entry per CDR3 protein. There are about 52,000 distinct CDR3 sequences in the sample; roughly 7% occur only once, and approximately 40% lies in the top ten. Time point: blood at routine non-recurrence follow-up after resection. The study sequenced unsorted whole RNA from tumor, nontumor lung or frozen PBMC. The input for sequencing was PBMCs, taken at follow-up. Receptors were obtained from a female donor with early-stage non-small cell lung cancer.

The chain carries TRBV6-2 or TRBV6-3 and TRBJ2-7; D might be TRBD1 (5 bases). Germline CDR1 and CDR2: MNHEY and SVGEGT. The V gene lost 6 bases and the J gene lost 0 bases, with 12 bases spanning the gap. The CDR3 runs to 14 residues. Written as DNA, the CDR3 is TGTGCCAGCAGGACAGAGGCCAGCTCCTACGAGCAGTACTTC. It is translated as CASRTEASSYEQYF.

The V gene is TRBV6-5, the J gene TRBJ2-5; the D gene is possibly TRBD1 (5 bases). This CDR3 is built from 13 residues. V lost 6 bases, J lost 2 bases, and 10 bases lay in between. Germline V lookup: CDR1 MNHEY, CDR2 SVGAGI. The CDR3 is CASRPAGQETQYF. Written as DNA, the CDR3 is TGTGCCAGCAGACCCGCAGGGCAAGAGACCCAGTACTTC.

This chain joins TRBV14 and TRBJ1-1; D remains unclear. Germline V lookup: CDR1 SGHDN, CDR2 FVKESK. This CDR3 comprises 14 residues. The V gene lost 0 bases and the J gene lost 5 bases, with 10 bases spanning the gap. The CDR3 protein is CASSQDWGKTEAFF. The CDR3 bases are TGTGCCAGCAGCCAAGACTGGGGAAAAACTGAAGCTTTCTTT.

This clonotype was observed at least ten times. V gene TRBV18 combines with J gene TRBJ1-1; 10 nucleotides match TRBD1. Germline V lookup: CDR1 KGHSH, CDR2 LQKENI. V shed 3 bases and J 1 base; nucleotides not matched to a gene: 5. The CDR3 is 16 residues long. The CDR3 loop is CASSPRTGGSNTEAFF. Written as DNA, the CDR3 is TGTGCCAGCTCACCGCGGACAGGGGGTTCGAACACTGAAGCTTTCTTT.

The V gene is TRBV2, the J gene TRBJ2-3; TRBD2 matches at 8 bases. CDR3 length: 16 amino acids. Germline V CDR1 and CDR2: SNHLY, FYNNEI. V gave up 2 bases and J gave up 2 bases; unmatched junction bases: 6. The CDR3 DNA reads TGTGCCAGCAGTGAAAGGCGGGGGGCGTCCACAGATACGCAGTATTTT. Amino acid sequence: CASSERRGASTDTQYF.

Ten or more counts support this clonotype. This chain joins TRBV4-2 and TRBJ1-1; 9 bases map to TRBD1. V gave up 0 bases and J gave up 8 bases; unmatched junction bases: 10. Germline-derived CDR1 and CDR2 are LGHNA and YNFKEQ. There are 16 residues in the CDR3. CDR3 sequence: CASSQDIGQGYPEAFF. CDR3 DNA sequence: TGTGCCAGCAGCCAAGATATCGGACAGGGGTACCCCGAAGCTTTCTTT.

CDR3 bases: TGTGCCAGCAGCTTCCGCCTGGGGGGAGACACTGAAGCTTTCTTT. It yields the protein CASSFRLGGDTEAFF. The chain uses TRBV7-2 and TRBJ1-1; TRBD1 is a possible D gene (5 bases). The CDR3 is 15 residues long. Trimming left V 3 bases short and J 3 bases short, with 14 bases between. Germline-derived CDR1 and CDR2 are SGHTA and FQGNSA.

This clonotype was recorded at least ten times. The chain employs TRBV5-4 and TRBJ2-5; possibly TRBD1 or TRBD2 for D (5 bases each). The CDR3 is made up of 15 amino acids. V dropped 4 bases and J dropped 1 base, with 14 bases sitting between them. Germline lookup yields CDR1 SGHNT and CDR2 YYREEE (reference sequence). The CDR3 nucleotides are TGTGCCAGCAGCCCCGCGGCTGGGGGCCAAGAGACCCAGTACTTC. Its protein product is CASSPAAGGQETQYF. The full variable domain, in which reference TRBV5-4 and TRBJ2-5 provide the parts outside the CDR3, is ETGVTQSPTHLIKTRGQQVTLRCSSQSGHNTVSWYQQALGQGPQFIFQYYREEENGRGNFPPRFSGLQFPNYSSELNVNALELDDSALYLCASSPAAGGQETQYFGPGTRLLVL.

The chain couples TRBV5-4 to TRBJ2-7, with D possibly matching TRBD2 (6 bases). The CDR3 extends over 14 amino acids. Germline V gene lookup returns CDR1 SGHNT and CDR2 YYREEE (reference sequence). V was clipped by 1 base and J by 6 bases, with 14 bases between them. The CDR3 sequence is CASSLQGGTGEQYF. As DNA, the CDR3 is TGTGCCAGCAGCTTGCAAGGAGGGACCGGCGAGCAGTACTTC.

The rearrangement uses TRBV7-2 and TRBJ1-5; maybe TRBD1 (5 bases). The CDR3 consists of 15 residues. Trimming took off 7 bases at V and 0 bases at J, with 13 bases between the two ends. CDR1 and CDR2 (germline): SGHTA, FQGNSA. CDR3 in DNA: TGTGCCAGCAACCAGGGACGCTATAGCAATCAGCCCCAGCATTTT. Translated: CASNQGRYSNQPQHF.

This clonotype was counted ten times or more. The V and J genes are TRBV7-2 and TRBJ2-6; TRBD1 agrees at 10 bases. Germline V CDR1 and CDR2: SGHTA, FQGNSA. After removal of 5 bases from V and 0 bases from J, the junction contained 7 bases not matched to a gene. The CDR3 loop spans 18 amino acids. The CDR3 nucleotides are TGTGCCAGCAGCCCCCGGACAGGGGGAGGCTCTGGGGCCAACGTCCTGACTTTC. Encoded protein: CASSPRTGGGSGANVLTF.